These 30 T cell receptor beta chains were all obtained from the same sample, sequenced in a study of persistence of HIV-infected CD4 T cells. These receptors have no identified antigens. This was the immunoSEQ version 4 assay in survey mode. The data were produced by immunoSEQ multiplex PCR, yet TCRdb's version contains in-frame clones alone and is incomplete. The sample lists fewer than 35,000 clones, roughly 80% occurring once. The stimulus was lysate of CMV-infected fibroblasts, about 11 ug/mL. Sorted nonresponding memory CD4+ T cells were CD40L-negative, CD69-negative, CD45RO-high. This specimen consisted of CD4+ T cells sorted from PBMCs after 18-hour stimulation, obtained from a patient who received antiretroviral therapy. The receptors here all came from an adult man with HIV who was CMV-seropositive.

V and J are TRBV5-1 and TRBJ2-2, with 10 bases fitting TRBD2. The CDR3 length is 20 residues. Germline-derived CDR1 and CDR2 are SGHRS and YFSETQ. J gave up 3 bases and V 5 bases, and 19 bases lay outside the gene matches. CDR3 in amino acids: CASRKEGSGGAKRDTGELFF. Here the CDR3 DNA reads TGCGCCAGCAGGAAAGAGGGGAGCGGGGGGGCAAAGCGGGACACCGGGGAGCTGTTTTTT.

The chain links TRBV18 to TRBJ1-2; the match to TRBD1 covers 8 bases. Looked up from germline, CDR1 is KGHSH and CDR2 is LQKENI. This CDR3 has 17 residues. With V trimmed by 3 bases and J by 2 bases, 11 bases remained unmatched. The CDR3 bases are TGTGCCAGCTCACCCCTCATTGGACAGGGCCCGAACTATGGCTACACCTTC. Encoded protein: CASSPLIGQGPNYGYTF. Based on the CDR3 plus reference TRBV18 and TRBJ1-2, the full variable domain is NAGVMQNPRHLVRRRGQEARLRCSPMKGHSHVYWYRQLPEEGLKFMVYLQKENIIDESGMPKERFSAEFPKEGPSILRIQQVVRGDSAAYFCASSPLIGQGPNYGYTFGSGTRLTVV.

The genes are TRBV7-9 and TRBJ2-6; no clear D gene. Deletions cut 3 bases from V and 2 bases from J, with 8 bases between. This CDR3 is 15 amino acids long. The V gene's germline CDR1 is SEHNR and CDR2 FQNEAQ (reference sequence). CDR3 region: CASSLARPGANVLTF. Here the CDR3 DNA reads TGTGCCAGCAGCTTGGCCAGACCTGGGGCCAACGTCCTGACTTTC.

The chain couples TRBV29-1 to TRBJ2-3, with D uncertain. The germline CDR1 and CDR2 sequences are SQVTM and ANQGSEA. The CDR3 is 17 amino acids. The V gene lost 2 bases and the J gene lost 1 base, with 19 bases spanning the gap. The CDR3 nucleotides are TGCAGCGTTGAATGGATTGATTGGGTGTTGGGCACAGATACGCAGTATTTT. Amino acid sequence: CSVEWIDWVLGTDTQYF.

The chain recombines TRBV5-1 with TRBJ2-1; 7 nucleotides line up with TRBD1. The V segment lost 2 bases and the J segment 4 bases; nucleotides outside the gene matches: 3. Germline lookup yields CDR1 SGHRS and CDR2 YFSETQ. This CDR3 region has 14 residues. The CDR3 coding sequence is TGCGCCAGCAGCTTCCAGGGGGAGTACAATGAGCAGTTCTTC. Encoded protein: CASSFQGEYNEQFF.

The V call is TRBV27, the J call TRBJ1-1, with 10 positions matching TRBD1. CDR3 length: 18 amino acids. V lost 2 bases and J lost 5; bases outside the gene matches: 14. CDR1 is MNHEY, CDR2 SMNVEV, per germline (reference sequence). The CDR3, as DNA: TGTGCCAGCAGTTTAAGGGGACAGGGGACACGTCGCGGGACTGAAGCTTTCTTT. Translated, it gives CASSLRGQGTRRGTEAFF.

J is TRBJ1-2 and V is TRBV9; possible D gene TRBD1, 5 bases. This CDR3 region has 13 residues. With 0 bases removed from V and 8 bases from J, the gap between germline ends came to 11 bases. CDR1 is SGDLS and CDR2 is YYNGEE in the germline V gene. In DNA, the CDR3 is TGTGCCAGCAGCGTAGAACAGGTGTCCGGCTACACCTTC. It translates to CASSVEQVSGYTF.

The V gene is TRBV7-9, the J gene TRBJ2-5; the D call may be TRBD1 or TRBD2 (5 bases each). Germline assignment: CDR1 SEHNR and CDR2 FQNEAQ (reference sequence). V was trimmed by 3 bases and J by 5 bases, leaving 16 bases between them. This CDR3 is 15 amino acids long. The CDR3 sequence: CASSLGTVRAETQYF. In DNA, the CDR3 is TGTGCCAGCAGCTTGGGGACCGTGCGTGCGGAGACCCAGTACTTC.

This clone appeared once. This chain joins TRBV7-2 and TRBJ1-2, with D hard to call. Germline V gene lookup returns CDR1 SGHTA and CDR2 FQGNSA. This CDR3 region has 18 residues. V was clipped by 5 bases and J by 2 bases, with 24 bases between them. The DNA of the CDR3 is TGTGCCAGCAGCATCCTGAACCGACGCCTTGGAAACAACTATGGCTACACCTTC. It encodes CASSILNRRLGNNYGYTF.

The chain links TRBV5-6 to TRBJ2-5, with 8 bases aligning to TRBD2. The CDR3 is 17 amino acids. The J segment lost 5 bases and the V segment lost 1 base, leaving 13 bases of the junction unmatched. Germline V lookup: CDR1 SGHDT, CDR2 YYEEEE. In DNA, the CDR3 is TGTGCCAGCAGCTTGTTGCGGGATAGCGGGGAGAGGGAGACCCAGTACTTC. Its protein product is CASSLLRDSGERETQYF.

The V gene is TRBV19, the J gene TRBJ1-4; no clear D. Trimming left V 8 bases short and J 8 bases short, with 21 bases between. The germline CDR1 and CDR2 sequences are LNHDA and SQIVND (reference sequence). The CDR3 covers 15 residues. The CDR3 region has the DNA TGTGCCAGTCCTAAAGGTGTCAGCAGCGAAGAAAAACTGTTTTTT. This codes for CASPKGVSSEEKLFF.

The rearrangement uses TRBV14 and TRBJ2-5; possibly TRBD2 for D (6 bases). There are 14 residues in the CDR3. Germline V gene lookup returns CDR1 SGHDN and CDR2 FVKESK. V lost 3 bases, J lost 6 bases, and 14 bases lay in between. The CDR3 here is CASSHSSVLKTQYF. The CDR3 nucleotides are TGTGCCAGCAGCCACTCTAGCGTGTTGAAGACCCAGTACTTC.

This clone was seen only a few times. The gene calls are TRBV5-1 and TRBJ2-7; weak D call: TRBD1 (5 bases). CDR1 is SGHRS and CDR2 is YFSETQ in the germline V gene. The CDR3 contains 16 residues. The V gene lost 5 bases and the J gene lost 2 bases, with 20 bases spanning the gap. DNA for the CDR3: TGCGCCAGCAGTCCCACGTACCCAACAGGCACCTACGAGCAGTACTTC. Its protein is CASSPTYPTGTYEQYF.

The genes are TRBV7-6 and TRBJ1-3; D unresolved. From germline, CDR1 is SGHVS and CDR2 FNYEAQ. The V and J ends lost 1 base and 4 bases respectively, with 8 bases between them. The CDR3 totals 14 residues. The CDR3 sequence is CASSLVASGNTIYF. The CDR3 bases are TGTGCCAGCAGCTTAGTAGCTTCCGGAAACACCATATATTTT.

In DNA form, the CDR3 reads TGTGCCACCAGTGATTGGTCCGGGAGTGGGAATCAGCCCCAGCATTTT. Amino acid sequence: CATSDWSGSGNQPQHF. The chain recombines TRBV24-1 with TRBJ1-5; D unclear. Per the germline V gene, CDR1 is KGHDR and CDR2 is SFDVKD. V was cut by 2 bases and J by 4 bases, with 14 bases left in between. CDR3 length equals 16 residues.

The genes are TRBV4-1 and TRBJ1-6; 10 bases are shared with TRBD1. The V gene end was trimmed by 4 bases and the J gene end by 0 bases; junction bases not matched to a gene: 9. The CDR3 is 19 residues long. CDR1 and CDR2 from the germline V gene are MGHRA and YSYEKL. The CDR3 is CASSLEDRGARSYNSPLHF. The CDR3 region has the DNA TGCGCCAGCAGCCTGGAGGACAGGGGGGCCCGCTCCTATAATTCACCCCTCCACTTT.

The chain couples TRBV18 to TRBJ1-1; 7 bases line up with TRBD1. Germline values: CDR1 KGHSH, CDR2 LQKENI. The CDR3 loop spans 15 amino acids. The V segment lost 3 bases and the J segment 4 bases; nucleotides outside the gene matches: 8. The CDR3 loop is CASSPSTGRSTEAFF. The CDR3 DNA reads TGTGCCAGCTCACCTTCGACAGGGCGTAGCACTGAAGCTTTCTTT.

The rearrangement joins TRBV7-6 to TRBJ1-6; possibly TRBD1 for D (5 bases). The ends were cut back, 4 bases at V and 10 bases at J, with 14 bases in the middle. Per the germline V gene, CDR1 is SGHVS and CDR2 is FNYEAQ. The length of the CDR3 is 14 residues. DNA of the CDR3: TGTGCCAGCAGCTCGTCGACAGTTTCATCACCCCTCCACTTT. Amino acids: CASSSSTVSSPLHF.

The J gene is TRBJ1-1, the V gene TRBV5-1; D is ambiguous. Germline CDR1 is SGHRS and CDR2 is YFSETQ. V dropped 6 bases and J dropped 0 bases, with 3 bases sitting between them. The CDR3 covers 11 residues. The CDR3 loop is CASKLNTEAFF. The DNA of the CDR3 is TGCGCCAGCAAACTGAACACTGAAGCTTTCTTT.

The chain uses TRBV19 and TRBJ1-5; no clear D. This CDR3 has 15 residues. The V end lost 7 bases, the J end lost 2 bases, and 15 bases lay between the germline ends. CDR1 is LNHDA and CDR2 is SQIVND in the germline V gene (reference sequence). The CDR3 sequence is CASTPLGFRNQPQHF. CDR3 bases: TGTGCCAGTACCCCGTTGGGGTTCCGCAATCAGCCCCAGCATTTT.

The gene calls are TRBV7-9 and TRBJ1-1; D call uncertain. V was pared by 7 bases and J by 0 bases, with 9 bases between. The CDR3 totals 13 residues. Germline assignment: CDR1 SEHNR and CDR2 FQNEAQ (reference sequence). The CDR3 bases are TGTGCCAGCACTCGGGAGGTGAACACTGAAGCTTTCTTT. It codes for CASTREVNTEAFF.

For the CDR3, the DNA is TGTGCCAGCAGCTTAGACAGTAACACCGGGGAGCTGTTTTTT. It translates to CASSLDSNTGELFF. The chain links TRBV7-2 to TRBJ2-2; D ambiguous. This CDR3 comprises 14 residues. V lost 1 base and J lost 2, with 5 bases in between. The germline gives CDR1 SGHTA, CDR2 FQGNSA.

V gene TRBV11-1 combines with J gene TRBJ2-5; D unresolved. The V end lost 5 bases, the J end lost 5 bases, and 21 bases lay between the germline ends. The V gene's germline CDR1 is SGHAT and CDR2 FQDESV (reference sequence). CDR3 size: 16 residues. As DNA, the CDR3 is TGTGCCAGCAGCCACTATTCGACCCGATCCGCGGAGACCCAGTACTTC. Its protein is CASSHYSTRSAETQYF. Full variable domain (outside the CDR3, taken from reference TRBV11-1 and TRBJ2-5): EAEVAQSPRYKITEKSQAVAFWCDPISGHATLYWYRQILGQGPELLVQFQDESVVDDSQLPKDRFSAERLKGVDSTLKIQPAELGDSAMYLCASSHYSTRSAETQYFGPGTRLLVL.

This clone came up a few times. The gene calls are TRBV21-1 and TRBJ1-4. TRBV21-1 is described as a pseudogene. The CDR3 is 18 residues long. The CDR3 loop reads CASSKAGARVIGYEKLFF. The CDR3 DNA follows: TGTGCCAGCAGCAAAGCGGGCGCGCGGGTAATAGGGTATGAAAAACTGTTTTTT.

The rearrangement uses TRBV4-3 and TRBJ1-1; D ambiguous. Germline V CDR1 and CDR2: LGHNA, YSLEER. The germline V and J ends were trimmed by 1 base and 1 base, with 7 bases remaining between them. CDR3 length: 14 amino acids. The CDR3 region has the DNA TGCGCCAGCAGCCAAGCTCGGGGGAACACTGAAGCTTTCTTT. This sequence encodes CASSQARGNTEAFF.

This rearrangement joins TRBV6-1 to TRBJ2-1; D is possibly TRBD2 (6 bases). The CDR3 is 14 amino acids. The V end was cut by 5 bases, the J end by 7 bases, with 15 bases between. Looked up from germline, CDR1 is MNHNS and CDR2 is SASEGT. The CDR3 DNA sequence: TGTGCCAGCAGTCCGACGTGGGGGGTTAATGAGCAGTTCTTC. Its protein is CASSPTWGVNEQFF.

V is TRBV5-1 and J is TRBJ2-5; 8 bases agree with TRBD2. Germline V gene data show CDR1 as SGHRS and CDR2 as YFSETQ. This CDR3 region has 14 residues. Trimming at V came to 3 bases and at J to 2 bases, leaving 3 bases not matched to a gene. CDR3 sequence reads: CASSWTSLQETQYF. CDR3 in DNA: TGCGCCAGCAGCTGGACTAGCTTACAAGAGACCCAGTACTTC. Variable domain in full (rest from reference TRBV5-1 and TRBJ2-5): KAGVTQTPRYLIKTRGQQVTLSCSPISGHRSVSWYQQTPGQGLQFLFEYFSETQRNKGNFPGRFSGRQFSNSRSEMNVSTLELGDSALYLCASSWTSLQETQYFGPGTRLLVL.

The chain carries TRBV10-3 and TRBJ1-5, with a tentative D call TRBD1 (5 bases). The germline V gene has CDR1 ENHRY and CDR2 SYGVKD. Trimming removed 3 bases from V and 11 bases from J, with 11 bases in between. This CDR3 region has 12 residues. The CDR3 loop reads CAISEAGGTQHF. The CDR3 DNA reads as TGTGCCATCAGTGAAGCTGGGGGAACCCAGCATTTT.

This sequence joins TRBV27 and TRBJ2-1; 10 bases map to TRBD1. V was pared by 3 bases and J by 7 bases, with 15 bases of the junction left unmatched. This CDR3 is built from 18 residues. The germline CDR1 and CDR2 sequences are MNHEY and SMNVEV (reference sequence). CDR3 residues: CASSFRILGDRGGNEQFF. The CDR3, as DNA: TGTGCCAGCAGTTTTCGGATTCTGGGGGACAGGGGAGGAAATGAGCAGTTCTTC.

CDR3 DNA sequence: TGTGCCAGCCGGAAACGGGGGGGCTACAATGAGCAGTTCTTC. It codes for CASRKRGGYNEQFF. The chain couples TRBV6-5 to TRBJ2-1; 8 bases line up with TRBD2. Unmatched junction bases numbered 6, after V lost 8 bases and J lost 3 bases. Per the germline V gene, CDR1 is MNHEY and CDR2 is SVGAGI. This CDR3 spans 14 amino acids.